One and the same sample provided the 28 T cell receptor beta chains below, sequenced in a study of cytomegalovirus exposure and HLA in healthy donors. The PCR had 60 Vbeta and 13 Jbeta primers. Only in-frame clones appear in the TCRdb table, and some are missing; sequencing was by immunoSEQ multiplex PCR. The repertoire holds about 170,000 clones, with approximately 83% as singletons. Sequencing input: PBMCs. The receptors were sampled from a boy aged 2 to 10 in good health and CMV-seronegative.

The chain joins TRBV2 to TRBJ1-2; D may be TRBD1 (5 bases). V lost 7 bases, J lost 4 bases, and 25 bases lay in between. The CDR3 sequence is 17 residues long. In germline, CDR1 is SNHLY, CDR2 FYNNEI. In DNA, the CDR3 is TGTGCCAGCACCCGCCCCGGGACTCAAGGTTCCAGCTATGGCTACACCTTC. It translates to CASTRPGTQGSSYGYTF.

This clone was detected a few times. This chain connects TRBV18 to TRBJ1-1, with 9 bases identical to TRBD1. V shed 3 bases and J 3 bases; nucleotides not matched to a gene: 8. The CDR3 runs to 16 residues. Germline V gene data show CDR1 as KGHSH and CDR2 as LQKENI. The CDR3 spells CASSPNRGRTDTEAFF. The CDR3 region has the DNA TGTGCCAGCTCACCGAACAGGGGGCGCACGGACACTGAAGCTTTCTTT.

The chain carries TRBV6-1 and TRBJ2-5; TRBD2 aligns across 13 bases. This CDR3 has 17 residues. Germline V CDR1 and CDR2: MNHNS, SASEGT. V lost 1 base to trimming and J lost 10 bases; unmatched junction nucleotides: 12. The CDR3 loop is CASSEDPWTSGSRVQYF. CDR3 DNA: TGTGCCAGCAGTGAAGATCCTTGGACTAGCGGGAGTAGGGTCCAGTACTTC.

The V call is TRBV11-3, the J call TRBJ1-1, with D hard to call. V was shortened by 4 bases and J by 8 bases, with 11 bases between the two germline ends. CDR3 length: 12 residues. Germline loops: CDR1 SGHNT, CDR2 YENEEA. CDR3 loop: CASSSPGGEAFF. CDR3 DNA sequence: TGTGCCAGCAGCTCGCCTGGCGGGGAAGCTTTCTTT.

The V call is TRBV4-2, the J call TRBJ2-5; 8 bases line up with TRBD1. CDR1 is LGHNA, CDR2 YNFKEQ, per germline. V was pared by 0 bases and J by 2 bases, with 2 bases of the junction left unmatched. This CDR3 spans 15 amino acids. The CDR3 sequence is CASSQEGQVQETQYF. The CDR3, as DNA: TGTGCCAGCAGCCAAGAGGGACAGGTTCAAGAGACCCAGTACTTC.

V and J are TRBV6-5 and TRBJ1-1, with D tentatively TRBD1 (5 bases). Trimming removed 6 bases from V and 4 bases from J, with 15 bases in between. Germline lookup yields CDR1 MNHEY and CDR2 SVGAGI. This CDR3 spans 14 amino acids. The CDR3 reads CASSLTGGVTEAFF. In nucleotides, the CDR3 is TGTGCCAGCAGCCTAACGGGGGGGGTCACTGAAGCTTTCTTT.

This CDR3 reads CASSFGQEVFLRDTQYF. DNA for the CDR3: TGTGCCAGCAGCTTTGGACAGGAGGTCTTTTTGAGAGATACGCAGTATTTT. V is TRBV7-9 and J is TRBJ2-3; TRBD1 matches at 7 bases. The junction had 14 bases not matched to a gene; V was cut back by 3 bases and J by 5 bases. The germline V gene has CDR1 SEHNR and CDR2 FQNEAQ (reference sequence). The CDR3 has 17 amino acids.

The gene calls are TRBV5-1 and TRBJ2-2, with TRBD2 matching 14 bases. The CDR3 covers 15 residues. J was trimmed by 4 bases and V by 4 bases; bases with no gene match: 0. The germline V gene encodes CDR1 SGHRS and CDR2 YFSETQ. CDR3 coding DNA: TGCGCCAGCAGCGGACTAGCGGGGGGCACCGGGGAGCTGTTTTTT. Amino acid sequence: CASSGLAGGTGELFF.

This clone appeared once. The V call is TRBV28, the J call TRBJ2-1; 8 bases align to TRBD2. The J segment lost 5 bases and the V segment lost 6 bases, leaving 6 bases of the junction unmatched. This CDR3 is 14 amino acids long. Germline assignment: CDR1 MDHEN and CDR2 SYDVKM. Here the CDR3 reads CASRGTGGDNEQFF. CDR3 nucleotides: TGTGCCAGCAGGGGGACGGGGGGGGACAATGAGCAGTTCTTC.

The chain is built from TRBV30 and TRBJ2-3; D remains unclear. Trimming pared 7 bases from V and 1 base from J, leaving 15 bases between. In germline, CDR1 is GTSNPN, CDR2 SVGIG (reference sequence). This CDR3 region has 14 residues. The CDR3 coding sequence is TGTGCCTCACAAAGCCGGGTGGGCACAGATACGCAGTATTTT. As protein: CASQSRVGTDTQYF.

CDR3 bases: TGTGCCAGCAGCAACGAGCGGAGACACAGCACAGATACGCAGTATTTT. Translating gives CASSNERRHSTDTQYF. V gene TRBV5-4 combines with J gene TRBJ2-3; D possibly corresponds to TRBD2 (5 bases). The V end was cut by 4 bases, the J end by 0 bases, with 15 bases between. Germline V gene sequence: CDR1 SGHNT, CDR2 YYREEE (reference sequence). This CDR3 comprises 16 residues.

Here the CDR3 reads CSVSGLAGGVVDTQYF. The CDR3 region has the DNA TGCAGCGTTTCTGGCCTAGCGGGAGGGGTTGTAGATACGCAGTATTTT. The V call is TRBV29-1, the J call TRBJ2-3, with 12 nucleotides matching TRBD2. Germline-derived CDR1 and CDR2 are SQVTM and ANQGSEA. This CDR3 has 16 residues. V was clipped by 5 bases and J by 5 bases; unmatched bases: 11.

V and J are TRBV6-4 and TRBJ2-2; perhaps TRBD1 as D (5 bases). The CDR3 totals 13 residues. Trimming took off 5 bases at V and 5 bases at J, with 9 bases between the two ends. Germline lookup yields CDR1 MRHNA and CDR2 SNTAGT. Here the CDR3 reads CASSTGPTGELFF. The DNA for the CDR3 is TGTGCCAGCAGTACAGGTCCTACCGGGGAGCTGTTTTTT.

The gene calls are TRBV10-3 and TRBJ2-1; D might be TRBD1 (5 bases). The germline V and J ends were trimmed by 2 bases and 5 bases, with 10 bases remaining between them. CDR1 and CDR2 (germline): ENHRY, SYGVKD. This CDR3 is 14 amino acids long. The CDR3 loop reads CAISEGQGNNEQFF. The CDR3 bases are TGTGCCATCAGTGAGGGGCAGGGTAACAATGAGCAGTTCTTC.

The rearrangement links TRBV19 to TRBJ1-5; TRBD1 might be the D (5 bases). Germline-derived CDR1 and CDR2 are LNHDA and SQIVND (reference sequence). V gave up 5 bases and J gave up 6 bases, with 14 bases separating them. This CDR3 is 14 amino acids long. Here the CDR3 DNA reads TGTGCCAGTAGTTATAGGGGCTCGGGTCAGCCCCAGCATTTT. It codes for CASSYRGSGQPQHF.

The chain carries TRBV6-1 and TRBJ2-2; a possible D gene is TRBD1 (6 bases). The CDR3 is 14 amino acids. Germline CDR1 MNHNS, CDR2 SASEGT. Trimming stripped 2 bases from V and 3 bases from J, with 7 bases between. CDR3 sequence (DNA): TGTGCCAGCAGTGAACAGGGGTACACCGGGGAGCTGTTTTTT. It is translated as CASSEQGYTGELFF.

This chain uses TRBV6-1 with TRBJ1-3, with D unresolved. This CDR3 has 16 residues. Germline values: CDR1 MNHNS, CDR2 SASEGT. Deletions cut 2 bases from V and 1 base from J, with 12 bases between. CDR3 residues: CASSESPGWSGNTIYF. The CDR3 DNA is TGTGCCAGCAGTGAAAGCCCGGGATGGTCTGGAAACACCATATATTTT.

The chain employs TRBV11-2 and TRBJ2-1; 8 bases agree with TRBD2. This CDR3 is built from 15 residues. Unmatched junction bases numbered 3, after V lost 1 base and J lost 4 bases. Per germline, CDR1 SGHAT and CDR2 FQNNGV. This CDR3 reads CASSLASGLYNEQFF. The CDR3 DNA follows: TGTGCCAGCAGCTTAGCTAGCGGGTTATACAATGAGCAGTTCTTC.

The sample holds a few counts of this clone. The chain carries TRBV27 and TRBJ2-7; 13 positions match TRBD2. The CDR3 runs to 15 residues. Trimming took 6 bases from V and 0 from J; bases not matched to a gene: 2. Germline V gene data show CDR1 as MNHEY and CDR2 as SMNVEV (reference sequence). The CDR3 sequence is CASRTSGRSSYEQYF. DNA of the CDR3: TGTGCCAGCAGGACTAGCGGGAGGAGCTCCTACGAGCAGTACTTC.

This clone was detected only once. The chain recombines TRBV28 with TRBJ2-6, with TRBD1 matching 7 bases. The V gene end was trimmed by 8 bases and the J gene end by 2 bases; junction bases not matched to a gene: 0. Germline V gives CDR1 MDHEN, CDR2 SYDVKM. This CDR3 has 13 residues. The CDR3 bases are TGTGCCAGCGACAGGGCTGGGGCCAACGTCCTGACTTTC. Its protein product is CASDRAGANVLTF.

The chain employs TRBV7-8 and TRBJ2-5; D remains unclear. The CDR3 runs to 12 residues. CDR1 SGHVS and CDR2 FQNEAQ come from the germline V gene. V was clipped by 6 bases and J by 5 bases, with 10 bases between them. The CDR3 DNA reads as TGTGCCAGCAGAACAAGCGCGGAGACCCAGTACTTC. Its translation: CASRTSAETQYF.

J is TRBJ2-2 and V is TRBV5-6; 10 bases match TRBD2. V lost 2 bases and J lost 3; bases outside the gene matches: 4. CDR1 is SGHDT, CDR2 YYEEEE, per germline. The CDR3 is 16 residues long. The CDR3: CASSLRTSGDTGELFF. The DNA for the CDR3 is TGTGCCAGCAGCTTACGGACTAGCGGAGACACCGGGGAGCTGTTTTTT.

The V call is TRBV11-2, the J call TRBJ2-6, with D perhaps TRBD2 (6 bases). The V end was cut by 1 base, the J end by 4 bases, with 11 bases between. From germline, CDR1 is SGHAT and CDR2 FQNNGV. CDR3 size: 16 residues. CDR3 sequence reads: CASSLVSGAGANVLTF. The DNA of the CDR3 is TGTGCCAGCAGCTTAGTATCGGGAGCCGGGGCCAACGTCCTGACTTTC.

This clone was seen only a few times. The CDR3 is CASSSGQGDTQYF. The CDR3, as DNA: TGTGCCAGCAGCTCTGGACAGGGGGATACGCAGTATTTT. This chain uses TRBV7-9 with TRBJ2-3; 9 bases line up with TRBD1. From germline, CDR1 is SEHNR and CDR2 FQNEAQ (reference sequence). The CDR3 is made up of 13 amino acids. The trim removed 4 bases at V and 6 bases at J, leaving 2 bases unmatched.

The J gene is TRBJ1-3, the V gene TRBV6-1, with a tentative D call TRBD1 (6 bases). This CDR3 is 15 amino acids long. The V end lost 5 bases, the J end lost 4 bases, and 15 bases lay between the germline ends. Germline CDR1 is MNHNS and CDR2 is SASEGT. The DNA of the CDR3 is TGTGCCAGCAGTAGGGGGTACCTATCCGGAAACACCATATATTTT. It translates to CASSRGYLSGNTIYF.

The V call is TRBV7-9, the J call TRBJ2-1; D is ambiguous. Germline V lookup: CDR1 SEHNR, CDR2 FQNEAQ (reference sequence). The CDR3 spans 12 residues. Trimming removed 5 bases from V and 10 bases from J, with 12 bases in between. CDR3 region: CASSQTLLEQFF. The CDR3 DNA sequence: TGTGCCAGCAGCCAAACGTTACTAGAGCAGTTCTTC.

V usage is TRBV29-1 and J usage is TRBJ2-1; 10 nucleotides match TRBD2. There are 14 residues in the CDR3. The germline CDR1 and CDR2 sequences are SQVTM and ANQGSEA. The V and J ends lost 4 bases and 9 bases, in that order; junction bases with no gene match: 9. This CDR3 reads CSVVSSGSGSEQFF. CDR3 sequence (DNA): TGCAGCGTTGTGTCTAGCGGGAGTGGGAGTGAGCAGTTCTTC.

The genes are TRBV6-6 and TRBJ1-1, with D possibly matching TRBD1 (6 bases). V was trimmed by 2 bases and J by 8 bases, leaving 12 bases between them. CDR1 is MNHNY and CDR2 is SVGAGI in the germline V gene (reference sequence). This CDR3 contains 13 residues. The CDR3 nucleotides are TGTGCCAGCAGTTACGATCTGGGGGCGGAAGCTTTCTTT. Protein: CASSYDLGAEAFF.